A selection of T cell receptor beta chains follows, all from one sample in a study of T cell repertoires in cytomegalovirus infection. TCRdb recomputed calls from the reads with MiXCR, one row per CDR3 protein. The table has about 830,000 distinct CDR3 sequences, 30% to 35% seen once. These receptors have no known antigen. Sequencing was performed on cultured CD8+ T cells from PBMCs, taken from culture after CMV antigen stimulation. The receptors derive from a human donor in good health (CMV status not recorded). Some clones in this sample may be carry-over from other donors' samples. Each CDR3 is given with its conserved first and last residue. The order of the fields is J gene, CDR3 length, D gene, V gene, clone size, CDR3 protein, CDR3 DNA. A D gene is named only where the DNA matches it firmly. For some rows the clone size is stated as once, few or many, or as a class when expanded; others skip it.

j_gene: TRBJ1-6
len: 17
d_gene: NA
v_gene: TRBV11-2
abundance: many
CDR3aa: CASSLVAVHFYNSPLHF
CDR3nt: TGTGCCAGCAGCTTAGTAGCAGTACACTTCTATAATTCACCCCTCCACTTT

j_gene: TRBJ2-5
len: 18
d_gene: TRBD2
v_gene: TRBV28
abundance: once
CDR3aa: CASSLIPNQRGGKETQYF
CDR3nt: TGTGCCAGCAGTTTAATCCCTAACCAGCGGGGTGGGAAAGAGACCCAGTACTTC

j_gene: TRBJ1-4
len: 16
d_gene: NA
v_gene: TRBV7-6
abundance: NA
CDR3aa: CASSQMRGHSNEKLFF
CDR3nt: TGTGCCAGCAGCCAAATGAGAGGACACTCTAATGAAAAACTGTTTTTT

j_gene: TRBJ1-5
len: 17
d_gene: NA
v_gene: TRBV20-1
abundance: NA
CDR3aa: CSARESGDTWGNQPQHF
CDR3nt: TGCAGTGCTAGAGAATCCGGGGACACCTGGGGCAATCAGCCCCAGCATTTT

j_gene: TRBJ2-1
len: 13
d_gene: NA
v_gene: TRBV12-3/TRBV12-4
abundance: few
CDR3aa: CASSFVSVGEQFF
CDR3nt: TGTGCCAGCAGTTTTGTTTCGGTCGGCGAGCAGTTCTTC

j_gene: TRBJ1-5
len: 13
d_gene: NA
v_gene: TRBV4-1
abundance: NA
CDR3aa: CDSSHGFYQPQHF
CDR3nt: TGCGACAGCAGCCACGGGTTTTATCAGCCCCAGCATTTT

j_gene: TRBJ2-3
len: 15
d_gene: NA
v_gene: TRBV7-2
abundance: many
CDR3aa: CASSSGGGRTDTQYF
CDR3nt: TGTGCCAGCAGCTCGGGAGGGGGCCGCACAGATACGCAGTATTTT

j_gene: TRBJ2-6
len: 17
d_gene: NA
v_gene: TRBV2
abundance: NA
CDR3aa: CASRRGLESSGANVLTF
CDR3nt: TGTGCCAGCAGACGTGGCCTGGAGTCCTCTGGGGCCAACGTCCTGACTTTC

j_gene: TRBJ1-2
len: 13
d_gene: NA
v_gene: TRBV27
abundance: few
CDR3aa: CASSLLGPYGYTF
CDR3nt: TGTGCCAGCAGTTTATTGGGGCCCTATGGCTACACCTTC

j_gene: TRBJ1-5
len: 14
d_gene: NA
v_gene: TRBV6-2/TRBV6-3
abundance: NA
CDR3aa: CASSRSYSNQPQHF
CDR3nt: TGTGCCAGCAGTAGGAGCTATAGCAATCAGCCCCAGCATTTT

j_gene: TRBJ2-5
len: 15
d_gene: NA
v_gene: TRBV6-5
abundance: once
CDR3aa: CASSYSERPKETQYF
CDR3nt: TGTGCCAGCAGTTACTCGGAGAGACCTAAAGAGACCCAGTACTTC

j_gene: TRBJ1-1
len: 15
d_gene: TRBD1
v_gene: TRBV7-2
abundance: many
CDR3aa: CASSLDRGRNTEAFF
CDR3nt: TGTGCCAGCAGCTTGGACAGGGGGCGAAACACTGAAGCTTTCTTT

j_gene: TRBJ2-1
len: 16
d_gene: TRBD2
v_gene: TRBV9
abundance: few
CDR3aa: CASSVASGGFYNEQFF
CDR3nt: TGTGCCAGCAGCGTAGCCAGCGGGGGGTTCTACAATGAGCAGTTCTTC

j_gene: TRBJ1-1
len: 15
d_gene: NA
v_gene: TRBV7-9
abundance: few
CDR3aa: CASSPTEIMNTEAFF
CDR3nt: TGTGCCAGCAGCCCGACAGAAATCATGAACACTGAAGCTTTCTTT

j_gene: TRBJ1-2
len: 16
d_gene: NA
v_gene: TRBV6-5
abundance: few
CDR3aa: CASSYSMHSANYGYTF
CDR3nt: TGTGCCAGCAGTTACTCGATGCACAGCGCTAACTATGGCTACACCTTC

j_gene: TRBJ1-2
len: 14
d_gene: TRBD1
v_gene: TRBV27
abundance: NA
CDR3aa: CASSTGQGWHGYTF
CDR3nt: TGTGCCAGCAGTACGGGACAGGGGTGGCATGGCTACACCTTC

j_gene: TRBJ2-1
len: 15
d_gene: TRBD1
v_gene: TRBV6-1
abundance: few
CDR3aa: CASSEFPGQRDEQFF
CDR3nt: TGTGCCAGCAGTGAATTCCCGGGACAGAGGGATGAGCAGTTCTTC

j_gene: TRBJ1-5
len: 13
d_gene: TRBD1
v_gene: TRBV19
abundance: NA
CDR3aa: CASRDRGLQPQHF
CDR3nt: TGTGCCAGTAGGGACAGGGGGCTTCAGCCCCAGCATTTT

j_gene: TRBJ2-3
len: 14
d_gene: NA
v_gene: TRBV28
abundance: NA
CDR3aa: CASSLSGTADTQYF
CDR3nt: TGTGCCAGCAGTTTATCAGGAACGGCAGATACGCAGTATTTT

j_gene: TRBJ2-1
len: 17
d_gene: TRBD2
v_gene: TRBV7-9
abundance: NA
CDR3aa: CASSLAKRGAFYNEQFF
CDR3nt: TGTGCCAGCAGCTTAGCAAAGCGGGGGGCCTTTTACAATGAGCAGTTCTTC

j_gene: TRBJ2-1
len: 17
d_gene: TRBD1
v_gene: TRBV19
abundance: many
CDR3aa: CASSIGQGGAAYNEQFF
CDR3nt: TGTGCCAGTAGTATAGGACAGGGCGGAGCGGCATACAATGAGCAGTTCTTC

j_gene: TRBJ1-5
len: 15
d_gene: NA
v_gene: TRBV20-1
abundance: NA
CDR3aa: CSAHSTGYSNQPQHF
CDR3nt: TGCAGTGCTCACTCGACAGGCTATAGCAATCAGCCCCAGCATTTT

j_gene: TRBJ2-2
len: 16
d_gene: NA
v_gene: TRBV5-4
abundance: few
CDR3aa: CASSSRVLTNTGELFF
CDR3nt: TGTGCCAGCAGCAGCAGGGTACTTACGAACACCGGGGAGCTGTTTTTT

j_gene: TRBJ1-1
len: 15
d_gene: NA
v_gene: TRBV2
abundance: NA
CDR3aa: CASSHGGSLNTEAFF
CDR3nt: TGTGCCAGCAGCCACGGAGGGAGTTTGAACACTGAAGCTTTCTTT

j_gene: TRBJ2-1
len: 13
d_gene: NA
v_gene: TRBV19
abundance: NA
CDR3aa: CASALAPYNEQFF
CDR3nt: TGTGCCAGTGCCCTCGCCCCCTACAATGAGCAGTTCTTC

j_gene: TRBJ2-7
len: 12
d_gene: TRBD1
v_gene: TRBV29-1
abundance: NA
CDR3aa: CSVRDSSYEQYF
CDR3nt: TGCAGCGTCCGGGACAGCTCCTACGAGCAGTACTTC

j_gene: TRBJ1-5
len: 16
d_gene: NA
v_gene: TRBV20-1
abundance: NA
CDR3aa: CSAPGLDYDLNQPQHF
CDR3nt: TGCAGTGCCCCCGGGTTAGATTACGACCTCAATCAGCCCCAGCATTTT

j_gene: TRBJ1-1
len: 12
d_gene: NA
v_gene: TRBV19
abundance: NA
CDR3aa: CASSFKSTEAFF
CDR3nt: TGTGCCAGTAGTTTTAAGTCCACTGAAGCTTTCTTT

j_gene: TRBJ1-3
len: 11
d_gene: NA
v_gene: TRBV12-3/TRBV12-4
abundance: many
CDR3aa: CASRSGNTIYF
CDR3nt: TGTGCCAGTCGCTCTGGAAACACCATATATTTT

j_gene: TRBJ1-1
len: 15
d_gene: NA
v_gene: TRBV11-3
abundance: NA
CDR3aa: CASSLPIDWATEAFF
CDR3nt: TGTGCCAGCAGCCTACCTATCGACTGGGCCACTGAAGCTTTCTTT

j_gene: TRBJ1-2
len: 14
d_gene: TRBD1
v_gene: TRBV19
abundance: few
CDR3aa: CASSIAGTDYGYTF
CDR3nt: TGTGCCAGTAGTATAGCGGGGACAGACTATGGCTACACCTTC

j_gene: TRBJ1-6
len: 16
d_gene: NA
v_gene: TRBV7-8
abundance: many
CDR3aa: CASSLDRTANNSPLHF
CDR3nt: TGTGCCAGCAGCTTAGATAGGACAGCCAATAATTCACCCCTCCACTTT

j_gene: TRBJ2-2
len: 11
d_gene: NA
v_gene: TRBV6-2/TRBV6-3
abundance: NA
CDR3aa: CASMATGELFF
CDR3nt: TGTGCCAGCATGGCCACCGGGGAGCTGTTTTTT

j_gene: TRBJ2-1
len: 14
d_gene: NA
v_gene: TRBV11-2
abundance: few
CDR3aa: CASLTYSEHNEQFF
CDR3nt: TGTGCCAGCCTAACCTATTCCGAGCACAATGAGCAGTTCTTC

j_gene: TRBJ1-1
len: 15
d_gene: TRBD1
v_gene: TRBV19
abundance: NA
CDR3aa: CASSRRGQSNTEAFF
CDR3nt: TGTGCCAGTAGTAGGAGGGGACAGTCGAACACTGAAGCTTTCTTT

j_gene: TRBJ2-1
len: 16
d_gene: NA
v_gene: TRBV11-2
abundance: NA
CDR3aa: CASSSPDLGSYNEQFF
CDR3nt: TGTGCCAGCAGCTCCCCGGACTTGGGTTCCTACAATGAGCAGTTCTTC